The sequence of this T cell receptor (beta chain) was determined in a study of cytomegalovirus exposure and HLA in healthy donors. The PCR employed 60 Vbeta primers together with 13 Jbeta primers. Original processing methods: It was a later analysis that counted 75 million to 90 million unique TCR beta chains, of which 9.5 million to 14 million were shared. Method: immunoSEQ multiplex PCR; TCRdb's copy keeps in-frame clones and lacks some. V, J and clone size derive from that table, while D and trimming were established from the DNA sequence. The data show 120,000 or so clones, more than 60% seen once. Study-wide points: Analyses of presence and absence presupposed an approximately uniform sequencing depth across donors. V- and J-gene trimming of TCR beta was linked (in a later analysis) to a missense DCLRE1C variant. Looking again later, the authors saw that most CMV-associated TCR beta chains seemed HLA-restricted.

The CDR3 is 16 amino acids. The junction had 7 bases not matched to a gene; V was cut back by 3 bases and J by 0 bases. Looked up from germline, CDR1 is WSHSY and CDR2 is SAAADI. This clone turned up a few times. Its antigen is still unknown. The rearrangement uses TRBV10-2 and TRBJ2-7, with 8 positions matching TRBD1. The origin of this receptor is a woman between 40 and 50 years old in good health and CMV-seropositive. Sequencing was carried out using PBMCs. CDR3 sequence reads: CASSEYSGQASYEQYF. The DNA of the CDR3 is TGCGCCAGCAGTGAATATTCGGGACAGGCCTCCTACGAGCAGTACTTC.